This TCR beta chain was identified in a study of PD-1 blockade in classical Hodgkin lymphoma. Study background: Intravenous infusions of nivolumab 3 mg/kg reached patients every 2 weeks. General study findings and limits: The diversity seen at baseline in complete responders resembled that of newly diagnosed patients. Reports described newly diagnosed patients as having lower baseline TCR diversity than healthy donors.

TCRdb's copy holds only in-frame clones and misses some; the assay was immunoSEQ multiplex PCR. The data hold around 30,000 clones, with approximately 70% observed a single time. In every patient, relapse followed autologous stem cell transplantation, while exposure to brentuximab vedotin differed. Notes on this clone: The antigen remains unidentified.

Trimming cost V 7 bases and J 7 bases, with 13 bases left between them. CDR3 size: 13 residues. Germline loops: CDR1 MNHEY, CDR2 SMNVEV (reference sequence). The specimen comprised peripheral blood mononuclear cells (PBMCs), sampled before the second cycle of nivolumab. This chain connects TRBV27 to TRBJ2-2; D is perhaps TRBD2 (6 bases). The origin of this receptor is a human donor with classical Hodgkin lymphoma. CDR3 nucleotides: TGTGCCAGCAAGCGTAGGGAGGACGGGGAGCTGTTTTTT. This translates into CASKRREDGELFF.